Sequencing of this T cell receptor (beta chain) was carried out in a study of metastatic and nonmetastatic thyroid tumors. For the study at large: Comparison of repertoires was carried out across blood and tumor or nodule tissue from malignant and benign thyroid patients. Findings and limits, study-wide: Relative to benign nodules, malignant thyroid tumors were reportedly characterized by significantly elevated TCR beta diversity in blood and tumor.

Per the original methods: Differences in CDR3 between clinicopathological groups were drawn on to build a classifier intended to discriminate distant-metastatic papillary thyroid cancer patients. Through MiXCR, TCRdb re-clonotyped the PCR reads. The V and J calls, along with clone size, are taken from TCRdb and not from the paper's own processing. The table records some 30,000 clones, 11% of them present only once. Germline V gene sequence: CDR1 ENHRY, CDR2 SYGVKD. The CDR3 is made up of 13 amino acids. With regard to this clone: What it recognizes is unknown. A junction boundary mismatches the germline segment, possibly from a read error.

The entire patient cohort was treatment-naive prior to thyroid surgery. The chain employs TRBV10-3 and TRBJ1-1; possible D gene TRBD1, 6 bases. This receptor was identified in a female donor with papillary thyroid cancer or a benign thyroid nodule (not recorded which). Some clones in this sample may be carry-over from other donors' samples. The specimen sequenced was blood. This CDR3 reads CAICENRETEAFF. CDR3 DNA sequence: TGTGCCATCTGTGAAAACAGGGAGACTGAAGCTTTCTTT.